This TCR beta chain was identified in a study of blood T cells in healthy people across ages. This clonotype is a singleton in its sample. Its antigen is unidentified. Points from the study as a whole: Estimated diversity, derived from one million T cells, was regarded as an underestimate.

For the second PCR, which ran for about 6 to 11 cycles, a sample-barcoded 5' primer and a J-beta primer mix were used. MiXCR, applied by TCRdb to the 5' RACE reads, yields one record per CDR3 protein. The sample carries fewer than 800,000 distinct CDR3 sequences, around 21% recorded once. V gave up 2 bases and J gave up 5 bases; unmatched junction bases: 6. The CDR3 is 14 residues long. CDR1 and CDR2 from the germline V gene are MNHEY and SVGAGI. The sequence derives from a man between 65 and 85 years old in good health. This chain connects TRBV6-5 to TRBJ2-7; 7 bases match TRBD1. The sequenced sample was blood. CDR3 DNA: TGTGCCAGCAGTTACCAAACAGGGGACGACGAGCAGTACTTC. Amino acids: CASSYQTGDDEQYF.